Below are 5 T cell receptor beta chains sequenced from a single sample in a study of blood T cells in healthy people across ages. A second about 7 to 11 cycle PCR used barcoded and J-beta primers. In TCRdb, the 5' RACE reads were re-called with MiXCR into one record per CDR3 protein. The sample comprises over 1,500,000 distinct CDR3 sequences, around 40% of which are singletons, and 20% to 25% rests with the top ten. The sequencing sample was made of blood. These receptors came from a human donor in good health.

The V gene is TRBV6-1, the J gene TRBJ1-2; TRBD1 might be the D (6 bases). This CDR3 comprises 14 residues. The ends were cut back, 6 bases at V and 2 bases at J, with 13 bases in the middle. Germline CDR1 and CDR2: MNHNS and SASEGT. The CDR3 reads CASSGQKGNYGYTF. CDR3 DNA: TGTGCCAGCAGCGGACAGAAAGGGAACTATGGCTACACCTTC.

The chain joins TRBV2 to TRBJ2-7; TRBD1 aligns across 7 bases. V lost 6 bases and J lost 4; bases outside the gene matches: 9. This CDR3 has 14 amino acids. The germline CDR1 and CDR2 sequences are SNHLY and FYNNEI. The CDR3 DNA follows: TGTGCCAGCAGAATGGCCCGGGACAGTTACGAGCAGTACTTC. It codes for CASRMARDSYEQYF.

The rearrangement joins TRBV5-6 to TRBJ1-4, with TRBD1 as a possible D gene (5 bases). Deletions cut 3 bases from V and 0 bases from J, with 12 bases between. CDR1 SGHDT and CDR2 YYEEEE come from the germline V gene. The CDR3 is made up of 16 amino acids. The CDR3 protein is CASSWGIGATNEKLFF. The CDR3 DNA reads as TGTGCCAGCAGCTGGGGCATCGGGGCAACTAATGAAAAACTGTTTTTT.

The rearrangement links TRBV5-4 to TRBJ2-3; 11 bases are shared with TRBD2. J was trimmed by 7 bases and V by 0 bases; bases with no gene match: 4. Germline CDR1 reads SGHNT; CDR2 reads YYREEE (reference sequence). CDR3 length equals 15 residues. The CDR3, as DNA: TGTGCCAGCAGCTTGGCCACTAGCGGGGGTTATACGCAGTATTTT. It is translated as CASSLATSGGYTQYF.

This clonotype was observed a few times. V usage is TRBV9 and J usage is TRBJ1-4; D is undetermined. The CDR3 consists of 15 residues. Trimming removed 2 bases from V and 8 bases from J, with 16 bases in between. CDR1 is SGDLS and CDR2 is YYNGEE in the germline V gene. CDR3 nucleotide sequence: TGTGCCAGCAGCGTGGCACCCGAAACGGTGGAAAAACTGTTTTTT. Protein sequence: CASSVAPETVEKLFF.